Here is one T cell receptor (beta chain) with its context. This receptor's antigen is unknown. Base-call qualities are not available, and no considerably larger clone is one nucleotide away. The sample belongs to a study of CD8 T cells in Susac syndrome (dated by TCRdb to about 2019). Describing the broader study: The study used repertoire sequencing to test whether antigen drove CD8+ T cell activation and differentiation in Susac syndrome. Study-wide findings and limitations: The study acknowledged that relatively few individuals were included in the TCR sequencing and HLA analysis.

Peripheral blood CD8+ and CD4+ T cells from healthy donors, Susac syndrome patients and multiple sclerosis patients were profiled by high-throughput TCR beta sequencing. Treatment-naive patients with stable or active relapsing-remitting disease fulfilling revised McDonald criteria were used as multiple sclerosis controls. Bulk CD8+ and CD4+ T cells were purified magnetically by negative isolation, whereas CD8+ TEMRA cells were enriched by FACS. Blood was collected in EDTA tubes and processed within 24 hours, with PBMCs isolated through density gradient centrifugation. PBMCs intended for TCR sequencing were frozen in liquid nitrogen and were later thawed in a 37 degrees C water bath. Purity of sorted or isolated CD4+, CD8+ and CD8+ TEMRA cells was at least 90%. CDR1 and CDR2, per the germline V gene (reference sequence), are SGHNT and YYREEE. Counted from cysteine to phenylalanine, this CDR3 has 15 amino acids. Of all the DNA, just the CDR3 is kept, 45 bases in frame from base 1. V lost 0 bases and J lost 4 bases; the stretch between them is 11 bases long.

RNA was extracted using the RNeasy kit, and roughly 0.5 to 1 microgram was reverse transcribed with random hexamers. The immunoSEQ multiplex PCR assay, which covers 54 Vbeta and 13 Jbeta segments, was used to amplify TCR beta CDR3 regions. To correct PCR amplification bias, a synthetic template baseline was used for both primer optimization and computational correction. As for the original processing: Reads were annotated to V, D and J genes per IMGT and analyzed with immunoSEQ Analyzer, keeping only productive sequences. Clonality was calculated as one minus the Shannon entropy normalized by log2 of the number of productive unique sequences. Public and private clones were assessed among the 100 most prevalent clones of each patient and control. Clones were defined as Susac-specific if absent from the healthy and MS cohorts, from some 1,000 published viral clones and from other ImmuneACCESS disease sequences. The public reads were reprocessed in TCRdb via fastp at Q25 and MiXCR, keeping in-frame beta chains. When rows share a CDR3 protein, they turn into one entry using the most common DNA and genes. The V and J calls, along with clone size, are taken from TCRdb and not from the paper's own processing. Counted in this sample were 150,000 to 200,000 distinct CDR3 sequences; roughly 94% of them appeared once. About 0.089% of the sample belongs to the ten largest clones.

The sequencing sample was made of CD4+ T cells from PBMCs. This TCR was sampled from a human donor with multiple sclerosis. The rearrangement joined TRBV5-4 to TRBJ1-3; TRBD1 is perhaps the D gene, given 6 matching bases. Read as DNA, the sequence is TGTGCCAGCAGCTTGGACAGGGTTGCGGGAAACACCATATATTTT. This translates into CASSLDRVAGNTIYF. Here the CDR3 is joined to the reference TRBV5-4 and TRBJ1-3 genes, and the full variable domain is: ETGVTQSPTHLIKTRGQQVTLRCSSQSGHNTVSWYQQALGQGPQFIFQYYREEENGRGNFPPRFSGLQFPNYSSELNVNALELDDSALYLCASSLDRVAGNTIYFGEGSWLTVV.